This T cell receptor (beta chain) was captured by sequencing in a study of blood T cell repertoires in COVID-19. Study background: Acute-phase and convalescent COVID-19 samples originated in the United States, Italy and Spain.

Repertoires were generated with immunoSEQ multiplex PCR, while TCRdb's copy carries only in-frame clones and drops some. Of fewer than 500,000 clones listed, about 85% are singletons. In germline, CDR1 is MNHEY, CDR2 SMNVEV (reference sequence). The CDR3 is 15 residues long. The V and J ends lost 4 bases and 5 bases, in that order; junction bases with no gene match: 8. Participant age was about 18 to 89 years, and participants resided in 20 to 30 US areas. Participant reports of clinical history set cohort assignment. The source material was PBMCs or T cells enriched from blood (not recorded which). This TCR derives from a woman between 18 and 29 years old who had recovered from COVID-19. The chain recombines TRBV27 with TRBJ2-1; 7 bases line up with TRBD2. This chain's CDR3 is CASSSERGRHNEQFF. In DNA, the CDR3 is TGTGCCAGCAGTTCCGAGCGGGGTCGGCACAATGAGCAGTTCTTC.